This T cell receptor (beta chain) was found in a study of T-cell memory formation after mild COVID-19. The CDR3 consists of 15 residues. The germline CDR1 and CDR2 sequences are SGHRS and YFSETQ. V gave up 1 base and J gave up 2 bases, with 10 bases separating them. TCRdb ran MiXCR on the 5' RACE reads and lists one entry per CDR3 protein. The sample has approximately 300,000 distinct CDR3 sequences; about 15% are singletons. The J gene is TRBJ1-5, the V gene TRBV5-1, with D hard to call. The TCR was taken from a man aged 18 to 29 who had mild COVID-19 (a few samples of this study predate the infection). Cell type and time point are not known. The sequenced sample consisted of PBMCs or a T cell subset sorted from them (not recorded which). CDR3 residues: CASSLLSGGNQPQHF. In DNA form, the CDR3 reads TGCGCCAGCAGCTTGCTGTCCGGAGGCAATCAGCCCCAGCATTTT.